Each of the 5 T cell receptor beta chains below was sequenced from the same sample in a study of blood T cell repertoires in COVID-19. Profiled with immunoSEQ multiplex PCR; TCRdb holds only in-frame clones, not every one. This sample yields a few hundred thousand clones, of which approximately 89% are seen a single time; 8.5% to 12% belongs to the top ten. Sequencing was done on a sample of peripheral blood. All receptors come from a woman aged 25 to 39 with COVID-19, enrolled during active disease.

The V and J genes are TRBV6-2 or TRBV6-3 and TRBJ1-5, with unresolved D. The CDR3 totals 15 residues. V lost 3 bases, J lost 6 bases, and 15 bases lay in between. The germline gives CDR1 MNHEY, CDR2 SVGEGT. CDR3 amino acids: CASSYVREDGQPQHF. CDR3 DNA: TGTGCCAGCAGTTATGTTAGGGAGGACGGTCAGCCCCAGCATTTT.

CDR3 loop: CATSDFPQGDTQYF. In DNA, the CDR3 is TGTGCCACCAGTGACTTCCCTCAGGGGGATACGCAGTATTTT. The V gene is TRBV24-1, the J gene TRBJ2-3; TRBD1 is a possible D gene (6 bases). This CDR3 spans 14 amino acids. V was shortened by 4 bases and J by 6 bases, with 13 bases between the two germline ends. The germline V gene encodes CDR1 KGHDR and CDR2 SFDVKD.

The J gene is TRBJ2-3, the V gene TRBV5-4; 7 bases align to TRBD2. The length of the CDR3 is 15 residues. With V trimmed by 0 bases and J by 3 bases, 4 bases remained unmatched. Germline V lookup: CDR1 SGHNT, CDR2 YYREEE (reference sequence). CDR3 loop: CASSLGWGGTDTQYF. CDR3 nucleotides: TGTGCCAGCAGCTTGGGGTGGGGGGGAACAGATACGCAGTATTTT.

This clone was picked up one time. The rearrangement links TRBV2 to TRBJ2-7, with 7 bases lining up with TRBD2. This CDR3 has 14 amino acids. With 2 bases clipped from V and 3 bases from J, the junction kept 4 bases outside the gene matches. CDR1 SNHLY and CDR2 FYNNEI come from the germline V gene. The CDR3 region has the DNA TGTGCCAGCAGTGAACGGCTAGCGGTCTACGAGCAGTACTTC. Its protein is CASSERLAVYEQYF.

A single count supports this clone. This chain links TRBV5-1 with TRBJ2-5; D remains ambiguous. Germline V lookup: CDR1 SGHRS, CDR2 YFSETQ. Trimming took off 2 bases at V and 5 bases at J, with 13 bases between the two ends. This CDR3 has 14 residues. CDR3 residues: CASSFNPSGETQYF. CDR3 bases: TGCGCCAGCAGCTTTAACCCATCCGGGGAGACCCAGTACTTC. The variable domain in full, with the rest retrieved from reference TRBV5-1 and TRBJ2-5, is KAGVTQTPRYLIKTRGQQVTLSCSPISGHRSVSWYQQTPGQGLQFLFEYFSETQRNKGNFPGRFSGRQFSNSRSEMNVSTLELGDSALYLCASSFNPSGETQYFGPGTRLLVL.